A single sample gave rise to the 9 T cell receptor beta chains below, sequenced in a study of blood T cell repertoires in COVID-19. Clones were sequenced by immunoSEQ multiplex PCR, and TCRdb holds only the in-frame ones, with some missing. The table includes around 250,000 clones, roughly 84% detected once. The specimen sequenced was peripheral blood. The source of these receptors is a woman aged 40 to 50 who had recovered from COVID-19.

A few counts support this clone. The J gene is TRBJ2-1, the V gene TRBV2; 11 bases align to TRBD1. The germline gives CDR1 SNHLY, CDR2 FYNNEI. The CDR3 length is 14 residues. V shed 3 bases, J shed 7 bases, and the junction held 2 bases outside the gene matches. CDR3 in DNA: TGTGCCAGCAGTGAGGGGACAGGGGGAAATGAGCAGTTCTTC. This translates into CASSEGTGGNEQFF.

This clone was seen a single time. The rearrangement joins TRBV28 to TRBJ1-5; the D gene is possibly TRBD1 (5 bases). The CDR3 is 17 amino acids. Germline values: CDR1 MDHEN, CDR2 SYDVKM. Trimming removed 5 bases at V and 0 bases at J, with 17 bases between. CDR3 DNA sequence: TGTGCCAGCAGTCCTCCCCGCGACAGCTATAGCAATCAGCCCCAGCATTTT. It yields the protein CASSPPRDSYSNQPQHF.

The V gene is TRBV6-2 or TRBV6-3, the J gene TRBJ2-1; TRBD2 matches 8 bases. This CDR3 spans 19 amino acids. Trimming at V came to 5 bases and at J to 8 bases, leaving 23 bases not matched to a gene. Germline CDR1 reads MNHEY; CDR2 reads SVGEGT. The CDR3 reads CASSSDKRGRVGLVYEQFF. As DNA, the CDR3 is TGTGCCAGCAGTAGCGACAAGCGGGGGAGGGTGGGACTAGTCTATGAGCAGTTCTTC.

The chain couples TRBV5-1 to TRBJ1-2; D remains ambiguous. This CDR3 comprises 13 residues. From germline, CDR1 is SGHRS and CDR2 YFSETQ. Trimming took 10 bases from V and 5 from J, leaving 18 bases between them. The CDR3 DNA is TGCGCCCTTGTCCCTCTTTCCCCTTATGGCTACACCTTC. Translated, it gives CALVPLSPYGYTF.

The V call is TRBV28, the J call TRBJ2-7, with 7 bases fitting TRBD1. Germline CDR1 MDHEN, CDR2 SYDVKM. V trimming: 4 bases; J trimming: 2 bases; junction bases outside the gene matches: 8. The CDR3 consists of 15 residues. CDR3 DNA sequence: TGTGCCAGCAGTTCCCAGGGACAGCGAACCTACGAGCAGTACTTC. Its protein product is CASSSQGQRTYEQYF.

CDR3 sequence reads: CASSSTGDGELFF. DNA for the CDR3: TGCGCCAGCAGTTCGACAGGAGACGGGGAGCTGTTTTTT. V usage is TRBV5-1 and J usage is TRBJ2-2; perhaps TRBD1 as D (6 bases). The CDR3 is made up of 13 amino acids. Germline CDR1 is SGHRS and CDR2 is YFSETQ. V dropped 5 bases and J dropped 7 bases, with 12 bases sitting between them.

This clone has a handful of counts. The CDR3 DNA reads as TGTGCCAGCAGCGCCAGGGGGCGCACCTATGGCTACACCTTC. Protein product: CASSARGRTYGYTF. J is TRBJ1-2 and V is TRBV6-5; 8 nucleotides line up with TRBD1. Trimming at V came to 6 bases and at J to 4 bases, leaving 7 bases not matched to a gene. Germline values: CDR1 MNHEY, CDR2 SVGAGI. CDR3 length: 14 amino acids.

This chain joins TRBV3-1 (or the pseudogene TRBV3-2) and TRBJ2-2, with D possibly being TRBD1 (6 bases). Germline V CDR1 and CDR2: LGHDT, YNNKEL (reference sequence). Between the trimmed V and J ends, which lost 2 bases and 6 bases, there was a span of 16 bases. The CDR3 is 16 residues long. The CDR3 region is CASSQLTGSVAGELFF. As DNA, the CDR3 is TGTGCCAGCAGCCAACTAACAGGGTCTGTTGCCGGGGAGCTGTTTTTT.

V gene TRBV6-4 combines with J gene TRBJ1-2; D not resolved. This CDR3 comprises 13 residues. V was shortened by 6 bases and J by 6 bases, with 14 bases between the two germline ends. Germline V gives CDR1 MRHNA, CDR2 SNTAGT. In DNA form, the CDR3 reads TGTGCCAGCAGCCGTACCGGGAGGGATGGCTACACCTTC. Amino acid sequence: CASSRTGRDGYTF.